These 2 T cell receptor beta chains share one sample of origin, sequenced in a study of T cell responses to AZD1222 COVID-19 vaccine. Produced via immunoSEQ multiplex PCR; TCRdb's table is partial and in-frame only. The sample holds 120,000 or so clones; roughly 87% are singletons and the top ten take about 4.3%. The specimen was peripheral blood, collected on day 0 of MenACWY control vaccination. All receptors come from an adult in good health.

CDR3 coding DNA: TGTGCCAGCATGCTACAGGGACCTGAAGCTTTCTTT. It specifies CASMLQGPEAFF. The chain is built from TRBV2 and TRBJ1-1, with D possibly matching TRBD1 (6 bases). The CDR3 totals 12 residues. Trimming shortened V by 7 bases and J by 6 bases, and 12 bases separated the two germline ends. The germline CDR1 and CDR2 sequences are SNHLY and FYNNEI.

The chain couples TRBV6-2 or TRBV6-3 to TRBJ1-5, with unresolved D. Germline V gene sequence: CDR1 MNHEY, CDR2 SVGEGT. The CDR3 is 18 residues long. V lost 2 bases to trimming and J lost 4 bases, with 21 bases between them. As DNA, the CDR3 is TGTGCCAGCAGTTACCCCGCGGCATCCCGTTTCCCTAATCAGCCCCAGCATTTT. It specifies CASSYPAASRFPNQPQHF.